Listed below are T cell receptor beta chains from one sample, sequenced in a study of identical twins. TCRdb reprocessed the 5' RACE reads via MiXCR and lists one record per CDR3 protein. The sample holds a few hundred thousand distinct CDR3 sequences, 7% to 9.5% seen once. The sequenced sample consisted of naive T cells sorted from blood. The receptors derive from a woman aged 50 to 60 in good health. Each CDR3 is given with its conserved first and last residue. D genes are given only for firm matches. Not all rows give a size; the values are once, few, many and, for expanded clones, a class.

V: TRBV7-8
J: TRBJ1-2
size: many
D: .
CDR3: CASREGSARGYTF
DNA: TGTGCCAGCAGGGAAGGGTCGGCTCGGGGCTACACCTTC

V: TRBV2
J: TRBJ1-1
size: many
D: TRBD1
CDR3: CASSHHRDRYMNTEAFF
DNA: TGTGCCAGCAGTCACCACCGGGACAGATATATGAACACTGAAGCTTTCTTT

V: TRBV10-3
J: TRBJ1-1
size: many
D: .
CDR3: CAISEYGKNTEAFF
DNA: TGTGCCATCAGTGAGTACGGAAAGAACACTGAAGCTTTCTTT

V: TRBV11-2
J: TRBJ2-1
size: .
D: .
CDR3: CASSHSGTLGLNNEQFF
DNA: TGTGCCAGCAGCCATTCCGGGACTCTGGGGTTGAACAATGAGCAGTTCTTC

V: TRBV12-3/TRBV12-4
J: TRBJ1-3
size: few
D: .
CDR3: CASGSRGNTIYF
DNA: TGTGCCAGCGGGAGCCGGGGAAACACCATATATTTT

V: TRBV7-9
J: TRBJ2-3
size: .
D: .
CDR3: CASSLWADTQYF
DNA: TGTGCCAGCAGCTTATGGGCAGATACGCAGTATTTT

V: TRBV12-3/TRBV12-4
J: TRBJ2-7
size: .
D: TRBD1
CDR3: CASSLVGTDYEQYF
DNA: TGTGCCAGCAGTTTAGTCGGGACAGACTACGAGCAGTACTTC

V: TRBV19
J: TRBJ1-5
size: few
D: .
CDR3: CASSTQGSINQPQHF
DNA: TGTGCCAGTAGTACCCAGGGGTCAATTAATCAGCCCCAGCATTTT

V: TRBV24-1
J: TRBJ2-2
size: few
D: TRBD2
CDR3: CATSPEVAGDFTGELFF
DNA: TGTGCCACCAGCCCTGAGGTAGCGGGAGATTTCACCGGGGAGCTGTTTTTT

V: TRBV29-1
J: TRBJ2-3
size: many
D: .
CDR3: CSVRGRVTDTQYF
DNA: TGCAGCGTTCGGGGCAGGGTCACAGATACGCAGTATTTT

V: TRBV5-1
J: TRBJ2-1
size: few
D: TRBD2
CDR3: CASSLLTSGRVLRNNEQFF
DNA: TGCGCCAGCAGCCTGTTGACTAGCGGGAGGGTCCTAAGAAACAATGAGCAGTTCTTC

V: TRBV24-1
J: TRBJ2-1
size: .
D: TRBD2
CDR3: CATSDWSGRGREQFF
DNA: TGTGCCACCAGTGATTGGAGCGGGAGAGGGAGGGAGCAGTTCTTC

V: TRBV9
J: TRBJ2-1
size: .
D: TRBD2
CDR3: CASSPTLAGSYNEQFF
DNA: TGTGCCAGCAGCCCAACACTAGCGGGATCCTACAATGAGCAGTTCTTC

V: TRBV4-1
J: TRBJ2-5
size: many
D: .
CDR3: CASSQGRSGETQYF
DNA: TGCGCCAGCAGCCAAGGTCGTAGCGGAGAGACCCAGTACTTC

V: TRBV27
J: TRBJ2-5
size: few
D: TRBD2
CDR3: CASSIAVGRKFQETQYF
DNA: TGTGCCAGCAGTATCGCGGTCGGGAGGAAATTCCAAGAGACCCAGTACTTC

V: TRBV29-1
J: TRBJ1-2
size: .
D: TRBD1
CDR3: CSVQGGGYGYTF
DNA: TGCAGCGTCCAGGGGGGAGGCTATGGCTACACCTTC

V: TRBV4-2
J: TRBJ1-5
size: many
D: TRBD1
CDR3: CASSQDRGNQPQHF
DNA: TGTGCCAGCAGCCAAGACAGGGGGAACCAGCCCCAGCATTTT

V: TRBV5-1
J: TRBJ1-4
size: few
D: TRBD1
CDR3: CASSPGTGDEKLFF
DNA: TGCGCCAGCAGCCCAGGGACAGGGGATGAAAAACTGTTTTTT

V: TRBV11-3
J: TRBJ2-2
size: .
D: TRBD2
CDR3: CASLDRLAGGVGELFF
DNA: TGTGCCAGCCTCGACAGACTAGCGGGAGGTGTCGGGGAGCTGTTTTTT

V: TRBV10-3
J: TRBJ2-3
size: many
D: .
CDR3: CAIRYSDTQYF
DNA: TGTGCCATCAGGTACTCAGATACGCAGTATTTT

V: TRBV20-1
J: TRBJ2-3
size: few
D: .
CDR3: CSARAPLTDTQYF
DNA: TGCAGTGCTAGAGCCCCGTTGACAGATACGCAGTATTTT

V: TRBV7-3
J: TRBJ2-7
size: .
D: TRBD2
CDR3: CASSSQTSVEQYF
DNA: TGTGCCAGCAGCTCTCAGACTAGCGTCGAGCAGTACTTC

V: TRBV20-1
J: TRBJ2-7
size: many
D: .
CDR3: CSASPQGLYEQYF
DNA: TGCAGTGCTAGTCCCCAGGGGCTCTACGAGCAGTACTTC

V: TRBV5-1
J: TRBJ2-1
size: many
D: TRBD2
CDR3: CASSSSLAGRLNEQFF
DNA: TGCGCCAGCAGCTCTTCTTTAGCGGGAAGGTTGAATGAGCAGTTCTTC

V: TRBV20-1
J: TRBJ2-3
size: many
D: .
CDR3: CSAKNTQGRTDTQYF
DNA: TGCAGTGCCAAAAATACACAGGGGAGGACAGATACGCAGTATTTT

V: TRBV5-1
J: TRBJ2-1
size: many
D: .
CDR3: CASSLSSGNEQFF
DNA: TGCGCCAGCAGCTTGTCGTCAGGGAATGAGCAGTTCTTC

V: TRBV5-6
J: TRBJ2-3
size: many
D: TRBD1
CDR3: CASTRRTGVADTQYF
DNA: TGTGCCAGCACCCGACGGACAGGGGTAGCAGATACGCAGTATTTT

V: TRBV7-9
J: TRBJ2-3
size: few
D: TRBD2
CDR3: CASSSLAGGPSDTQYF
DNA: TGTGCCAGCAGCTCACTAGCGGGAGGGCCATCAGATACGCAGTATTTT

V: TRBV29-1
J: TRBJ2-1
size: few
D: TRBD2
CDR3: CSVPSGRGNEQFF
DNA: TGCAGCGTTCCTAGCGGGAGGGGTAATGAGCAGTTCTTC

V: TRBV10-2
J: TRBJ1-1
size: few
D: .
CDR3: CASSVGYTEAFF
DNA: TGCGCCAGCAGTGTAGGGTACACTGAAGCTTTCTTT

V: TRBV20-1
J: TRBJ2-1
size: few
D: TRBD2
CDR3: CSANGLAGTNEQFF
DNA: TGCAGTGCAAACGGACTAGCGGGAACCAATGAGCAGTTCTTC

V: TRBV5-1
J: TRBJ1-2
size: few
D: TRBD1
CDR3: CASSSGQSYGYTF
DNA: TGCGCCAGCAGCTCGGGACAGAGCTATGGCTACACCTTC

V: TRBV7-9
J: TRBJ2-2
size: few
D: TRBD1
CDR3: CASSRTGPNTGELFF
DNA: TGTGCCAGCAGCCGGACAGGGCCAAACACCGGGGAGCTGTTTTTT

V: TRBV12-3/TRBV12-4
J: TRBJ1-1
size: many
D: .
CDR3: CASSLRTQNTEAFF
DNA: TGTGCCAGCAGTTTGAGGACACAGAACACTGAAGCTTTCTTT

V: TRBV6-6
J: TRBJ2-3
size: .
D: TRBD1
CDR3: CASSHQRQGKDTQYF
DNA: TGTGCCAGCAGCCATCAGAGACAGGGGAAAGATACGCAGTATTTT

V: TRBV5-5
J: TRBJ2-1
size: .
D: TRBD2
CDR3: CASSPGVVAGGPSSYNEQFF
DNA: TGTGCCAGCAGCCCGGGGGTCGTAGCGGGAGGTCCCAGCTCCTACAATGAGCAGTTCTTC

V: TRBV20-1
J: TRBJ2-3
size: many
D: TRBD2
CDR3: CSGTSGRTDTQYF
DNA: TGCAGTGGGACTAGCGGGCGCACAGATACGCAGTATTTT

V: TRBV11-2
J: TRBJ2-2
size: few
D: .
CDR3: CASSPNRVPTGELFF
DNA: TGTGCCAGCAGCCCTAACAGGGTTCCCACCGGGGAGCTGTTTTTT

V: TRBV12-3/TRBV12-4
J: TRBJ2-2
size: few
D: TRBD1
CDR3: CASRYTGDPPGELFF
DNA: TGTGCCAGCAGGTATACAGGGGATCCGCCCGGGGAGCTGTTTTTT

V: TRBV28
J: TRBJ2-4
size: few
D: .
CDR3: CASRSSGAGSRVKNIQYF
DNA: TGTGCCAGCAGGAGTTCAGGGGCCGGCTCCCGGGTCAAAAACATTCAGTACTTC

V: TRBV7-9
J: TRBJ2-1
size: many
D: .
CDR3: CASSSTVILFF
DNA: TGTGCCAGCAGCTCGACAGTTATCCTGTTCTTC

V: TRBV5-5
J: TRBJ2-2
size: many
D: .
CDR3: CASSLGPQPNTGELFF
DNA: TGTGCCAGCAGCTTGGGGCCACAACCGAACACCGGGGAGCTGTTTTTT

V: TRBV6-2/TRBV6-3
J: TRBJ2-1
size: few
D: TRBD2
CDR3: CASTPIEREASNEQFF
DNA: TGTGCCAGCACCCCGATTGAGCGGGAGGCTTCCAATGAGCAGTTCTTC

V: TRBV29-1
J: TRBJ2-5
size: many
D: TRBD2
CDR3: CSGEGRAQETQYF
DNA: TGCAGCGGTGAGGGGAGGGCCCAAGAGACCCAGTACTTC

V: TRBV20-1
J: TRBJ2-4
size: few
D: .
CDR3: CSARSAGMGNIQYF
DNA: TGCAGTGCTAGAAGCGCGGGTATGGGGAACATTCAGTACTTC

V: TRBV6-5
J: TRBJ2-1
size: many
D: TRBD2
CDR3: CASSYLGEAGGIYNEQFF
DNA: TGTGCCAGCAGTTACCTCGGTGAGGCGGGAGGGATCTACAATGAGCAGTTCTTC

V: TRBV12-3/TRBV12-4
J: TRBJ2-3
size: .
D: .
CDR3: CASSLRTAIADTQYF
DNA: TGTGCCAGCAGTTTAAGAACAGCCATAGCAGATACGCAGTATTTT

V: TRBV2
J: TRBJ1-5
size: .
D: .
CDR3: CASSEPGPQHF
DNA: TGTGCCAGCAGTGAACCGGGCCCCCAGCATTTT

V: TRBV19
J: TRBJ2-2
size: .
D: .
CDR3: CASSMMGPGELFF
DNA: TGTGCCAGTAGTATGATGGGTCCCGGGGAGCTGTTTTTT

V: TRBV15
J: TRBJ2-1
size: .
D: .
CDR3: CATSRAGVSSYNEQFF
DNA: TGTGCCACCAGCAGAGCGGGCGTTAGCTCCTACAATGAGCAGTTCTTC

V: TRBV6-5
J: TRBJ2-1
size: few
D: .
CDR3: CATRPGLALYNEQFF
DNA: TGTGCCACCAGGCCGGGACTCGCCTTATACAATGAGCAGTTCTTC

V: TRBV12-3/TRBV12-4
J: TRBJ2-3
size: few
D: TRBD2
CDR3: CASTNRWREGRGDTQYF
DNA: TGTGCCAGCACCAACCGGTGGCGGGAGGGCCGAGGAGATACGCAGTATTTT

V: TRBV5-5
J: TRBJ2-1
size: few
D: TRBD2
CDR3: CASSFPGRGEQFF
DNA: TGTGCCAGCAGCTTCCCCGGGAGGGGTGAGCAGTTCTTC

V: TRBV5-1
J: TRBJ2-7
size: few
D: .
CDR3: CASSLGLSSYEQYF
DNA: TGCGCCAGCAGCTTGGGACTGAGCTCCTACGAGCAGTACTTC

V: TRBV11-2
J: TRBJ2-3
size: .
D: .
CDR3: CASSLAEGVTQYF
DNA: TGTGCCAGCAGCTTAGCGGAGGGGGTTACGCAGTATTTT